A single TCR beta chain is shown here with its context. Its antigen remains undetermined. One base away there is no much larger clone; base qualities are not given. The sample is drawn from a study of early T cells in non-severe SARS-CoV-2 infection (dated by TCRdb to the early 2020s). Describing the broader study: Because TCR sequencing was done on bulk RNA from unsorted whole blood, the alpha and beta chains could not be paired. The full study reports these points: VDJdb matching was skewed toward anti-spike CD8 responses and likely underestimated virus-specific expansions, missing private and CD4 specificities.

This was a case-control study nested in a cohort of healthcare workers in London, UK, who had nasopharyngeal swab PCR tests and blood samples taken every week. Between 23 and 31 March 2020, the week of the UK lockdown, healthcare workers were enrolled and then followed up weekly for as long as 16 weeks. Preparation of the library involved 5' RACE. The instrument was a NextSeq 500. The TCR library protocol attached unique molecular identifiers to individual cDNA molecules to correct for sequencing error and PCR bias. TCR alpha and beta chains were both sequenced, and the abundances of alpha and beta sequences in each sample were closely correlated with each other. As for how the authors treated the data: V gene, J gene and CDR3 annotation of TCR sequences was performed with Decombinator V4. Expanded TCRs were defined as changing significantly between any two time points under a Poisson model with p below 0.0001. TCR abundances were normalised to the total number of TCRs sequenced in each sample and reported as counts per million. VDJdb, accessed 1 November 2021, was searched for CMV, EBV and SARS-CoV-2 annotated TCRs, excluding TCRs annotated for multiple antigens. TCRdb trimmed the raw reads at Q25, called clones with MiXCR and kept productive beta chains. Each entry merges the rows of one CDR3 protein and shows their most common DNA and genes. The V and J calls were determined by TCRdb, not by the authors. This sample gives 50,000 or so distinct CDR3 sequences in total; about 12% of them show up just once. The biggest ten clones account for roughly a tenth of the sample.

Sequencing input: whole blood. This receptor was taken from an adult who was a healthcare worker with PCR-confirmed SARS-CoV-2 infection or an uninfected control (not recorded which).

The nucleotides read TGTGCCAGCAGCTTCGACGGGACTAACTACAATGAGCAGTTCTTC. This gives the protein CASSFDGTNYNEQFF. The rearranged segments are TRBV11-2 and TRBJ2-1; TRBD2 aligns with 7 central bases. The CDR3 runs 15 residues from the cysteine to the phenylalanine. Kept here is only the CDR3 DNA, which spans 45 bases and is read in frame from base 1. Per the germline V gene, SGHAT is the CDR1 and FQNNGV is the CDR2. Trimming removed 3 bases from V and 3 bases from J; the gene matches leave 5 bases unexplained.